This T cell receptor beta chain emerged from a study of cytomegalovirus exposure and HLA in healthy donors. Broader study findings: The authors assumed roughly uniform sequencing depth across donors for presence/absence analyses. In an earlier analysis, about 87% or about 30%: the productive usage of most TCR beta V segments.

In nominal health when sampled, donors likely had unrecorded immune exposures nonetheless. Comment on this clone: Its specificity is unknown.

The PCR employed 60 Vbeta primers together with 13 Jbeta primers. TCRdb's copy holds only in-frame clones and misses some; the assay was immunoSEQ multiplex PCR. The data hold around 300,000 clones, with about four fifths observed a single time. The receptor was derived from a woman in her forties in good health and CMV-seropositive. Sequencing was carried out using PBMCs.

The CDR3, as DNA: TGCGCCAGCAGCCAACAGAGCGGATCTAGCACAGATACGCAGTATTTT. It encodes CASSQQSGSSTDTQYF. The chain is built from TRBV4-1 and TRBJ2-3; TRBD2 might be the D (5 bases). The V gene's germline CDR1 is MGHRA and CDR2 YSYEKL. The CDR3 runs to 16 residues. V lost 2 bases and J 0 bases, leaving 12 bases between the germline ends.